The 26 T cell receptor beta chains given below trace back to one sample, sequenced in a study of shared clonotypes between healthy human individuals. The repertoire was sequenced with immunoSEQ multiplex PCR; TCRdb's copy has only in-frame clones and lacks some. The sample holds roughly 2.5 million clones, around nine tenths seen once. The sample comprised naive CD4+ T cells sorted from blood. As for subset: CD45RA+ positively selected. The receptors here all came from a man younger than 35 in good health.

In regard to this clone: In the same sample, other DNA sequences code for this CDR3. The chain couples TRBV18 to TRBJ2-7; D remains ambiguous. V lost 3 bases, J lost 0 bases, and 6 bases lay in between. The CDR3 sequence is 13 residues long. Germline CDR1 and CDR2: KGHSH and LQKENI. The CDR3 region is CASSPRSSYEQYF. The DNA for the CDR3 is TGTGCCAGCTCACCGCGATCCTCCTACGAGCAGTACTTC.

The table lists this clone with a count of one. V gene TRBV18 combines with J gene TRBJ1-2; 12 positions agree with TRBD1. The CDR3 sequence is 17 residues long. V lost 2 bases to trimming and J lost 3 bases; unmatched junction nucleotides: 7. Germline CDR1 and CDR2: KGHSH and LQKENI. CDR3 nucleotides: TGTGCCAGCTCACCAACTTCCGGGACAGGGGGCTACTATGGCTACACCTTC. Protein product: CASSPTSGTGGYYGYTF. The full variable domain, its missing parts supplied by reference TRBV18 and TRBJ1-2, is NAGVMQNPRHLVRRRGQEARLRCSPMKGHSHVYWYRQLPEEGLKFMVYLQKENIIDESGMPKERFSAEFPKEGPSILRIQQVVRGDSAAYFCASSPTSGTGGYYGYTFGSGTRLTVV.

The V call is TRBV4-2, the J call TRBJ2-3; TRBD1 agrees at 7 bases. J was trimmed by 6 bases and V by 0 bases; bases with no gene match: 12. This CDR3 comprises 17 residues. The germline V gene has CDR1 LGHNA and CDR2 YNFKEQ. The CDR3 DNA reads TGTGCCAGCAGCCAAGATCAGATTCTGAGGGGGCGGGATACGCAGTATTTT. Translation gives CASSQDQILRGRDTQYF.

To note about this clone: The sample holds other DNA sequences that translate to the same CDR3. The J gene is TRBJ2-7, the V gene TRBV6-1, with D tentatively TRBD2 (5 bases). Germline CDR1 reads MNHNS; CDR2 reads SASEGT. V lost 4 bases and J 5 bases, leaving 9 bases between the germline ends. The CDR3 consists of 12 residues. The CDR3, as DNA: TGTGCCAGCAGTGCCCGGGGTCACGAGCAGTACTTC. This translates into CASSARGHEQYF.

The chain couples TRBV18 to TRBJ2-2, with a weak D call TRBD1 (5 bases). Per the germline V gene, CDR1 is KGHSH and CDR2 is LQKENI. The germline V and J ends were trimmed by 3 bases and 5 bases, with 13 bases remaining between them. The CDR3 extends over 15 amino acids. CDR3 in amino acids: CASSPLADTTGELFF. CDR3 bases: TGTGCCAGCTCACCCCTGGCGGACACTACCGGGGAGCTGTTTTTT.

A few counts support this clone. The chain joins TRBV6-5 to TRBJ1-6; TRBD1 matches at 8 bases. The V gene's germline CDR1 is MNHEY and CDR2 SVGAGI. Germline trimming cut 4 bases from V and 10 bases from J; bases unmatched to any gene: 9. This CDR3 contains 15 residues. This chain's CDR3 is CASSSSDRVVSPLHF. As DNA, the CDR3 is TGTGCCAGCAGTTCATCGGACAGGGTCGTGTCACCCCTCCACTTT.

This chain uses TRBV5-6 with TRBJ2-7; 7 bases are a match to TRBD1. The CDR3 covers 16 residues. With V trimmed by 2 bases and J by 5 bases, 13 bases remained unmatched. Per the germline V gene, CDR1 is SGHDT and CDR2 is YYEEEE. The CDR3 DNA follows: TGTGCCAGCAGCTTTGGGGCTAGACAGGGTGTCAACGAGCAGTACTTC. It specifies CASSFGARQGVNEQYF. Filled out from reference TRBV5-6 and TRBJ2-7, the complete variable domain reads DAGVTQSPTHLIKTRGQQVTLRCSPKSGHDTVSWYQQALGQGPQFIFQYYEEEERQRGNFPDRFSGHQFPNYSSELNVNALLLGDSALYLCASSFGARQGVNEQYFGPGTRLTVT.

This chain joins TRBV5-1 and TRBJ2-2; D might be TRBD1 (6 bases). The germline V gene encodes CDR1 SGHRS and CDR2 YFSETQ. V shed 4 bases and J shed 7 bases, with 11 bases lying between them. The CDR3 is 13 amino acids. DNA of the CDR3: TGCGCCAGCAGCGCCGGGACACTCGGGGAGCTGTTTTTT. Translated: CASSAGTLGELFF. Combining the CDR3 with reference TRBV5-1 and TRBJ2-2 gives the whole variable domain KAGVTQTPRYLIKTRGQQVTLSCSPISGHRSVSWYQQTPGQGLQFLFEYFSETQRNKGNFPGRFSGRQFSNSRSEMNVSTLELGDSALYLCASSAGTLGELFFGEGSRLTVL.

This sequence joins TRBV6-6 and TRBJ1-5; 8 positions match TRBD1. V shed 6 bases, J shed 7 bases, and the junction held 8 bases outside the gene matches. The CDR3 spans 14 residues. Germline values: CDR1 MNHNY, CDR2 SVGAGI (reference sequence). The CDR3 loop reads CASRTGGGGQPQHF. CDR3 sequence (DNA): TGTGCCAGCAGAACAGGGGGAGGGGGCCAGCCCCAGCATTTT.

The chain links TRBV5-4 to TRBJ2-3, with 8 bases that match TRBD2. The germline V gene encodes CDR1 SGHNT and CDR2 YYREEE (reference sequence). This CDR3 spans 16 amino acids. V lost 4 bases and J lost 1; bases outside the gene matches: 8. The CDR3: CASSPGGTRGTDTQYF. The DNA of the CDR3 is TGTGCCAGCAGCCCCGGAGGGACTAGAGGCACAGATACGCAGTATTTT.

J is TRBJ1-5 and V is TRBV7-2; D may be TRBD1 (5 bases). The V end lost 1 base, the J end lost 5 bases, and 18 bases lay between the germline ends. The CDR3 spans 17 residues. From germline, CDR1 is SGHTA and CDR2 FQGNSA. CDR3 region: CASSLGQYIVGDQPQHF. The CDR3 bases are TGTGCCAGCAGCTTAGGACAGTATATCGTTGGCGATCAGCCCCAGCATTTT.

This clone was seen a single time. CDR3 sequence (DNA): TGTGCCTGGAGCGCGGGGGACAGCTTAAAAAACTATGGCTACACCTTC. Translation: CAWSAGDSLKNYGYTF. The chain couples TRBV30 to TRBJ1-2, with 7 bases aligning to TRBD1. The CDR3 runs to 16 residues. V lost 3 bases to trimming and J lost 2 bases; unmatched junction nucleotides: 12. CDR1 GTSNPN and CDR2 SVGIG come from the germline V gene (reference sequence).

This chain connects TRBV18 to TRBJ1-4; 7 nucleotides align to TRBD1. Unmatched junction bases numbered 5, after V lost 4 bases and J lost 3 bases. The CDR3 runs to 15 residues. CDR1 KGHSH and CDR2 LQKENI come from the germline V gene. The CDR3 here is CASSRRQGANEKLFF. The CDR3 nucleotides are TGTGCCAGCTCACGCCGACAGGGCGCTAATGAAAAACTGTTTTTT.

The V gene is TRBV5-1, the J gene TRBJ2-3; perhaps TRBD1 as D (6 bases). Germline-derived CDR1 and CDR2 are SGHRS and YFSETQ. Trimming removed 4 bases from V and 4 bases from J, with 16 bases in between. This CDR3 is built from 15 residues. The CDR3 reads CASSPAGQGPDTQYF. CDR3 coding DNA: TGCGCCAGCAGCCCGGCGGGCCAGGGGCCAGATACGCAGTATTTT.

This clone has just one count. V and J are TRBV4-2 and TRBJ2-7; 7 nucleotides line up with TRBD2. The trim removed 3 bases at V and 1 base at J, leaving 9 bases unmatched. CDR3 length equals 16 residues. CDR1 LGHNA and CDR2 YNFKEQ come from the germline V gene. CDR3: CASSHGTGGFSYEQYF. In nucleotides, the CDR3 is TGTGCCAGCAGCCACGGGACGGGGGGTTTTTCCTACGAGCAGTACTTC.

The chain couples TRBV9 to TRBJ1-2; D uncertain. V was pared by 2 bases and J by 2 bases, with 4 bases between. The CDR3 is 12 amino acids. CDR1 and CDR2 from the germline V gene are SGDLS and YYNGEE. As DNA, the CDR3 is TGTGCCAGCAGCGTTTGGAACTATGGCTACACCTTC. Translating gives CASSVWNYGYTF.

V usage is TRBV14 and J usage is TRBJ2-7; no definite D call. Germline V gene lookup returns CDR1 SGHDN and CDR2 FVKESK. This CDR3 is 20 amino acids long. Trimming shortened V by 0 bases and J by 2 bases, and 26 bases separated the two germline ends. The CDR3: CASSQDPLTLGPDFPYEQYF. The CDR3, as DNA: TGTGCCAGCAGCCAAGATCCCCTCACCCTTGGACCCGATTTCCCCTACGAGCAGTACTTC.

The CDR3 nucleotides read TGTGCCAGCCTAAGTCCTAACTATGGCTACACCTTC. The encoded protein is CASLSPNYGYTF. V is TRBV6-5 and J is TRBJ1-2; D gene unclear. This CDR3 contains 12 residues. Germline assignment: CDR1 MNHEY and CDR2 SVGAGI. V lost 8 bases and J lost 0, with 7 bases in between.

V and J are TRBV5-4 and TRBJ2-7; 10 positions match TRBD2. Unmatched junction bases numbered 2, after V lost 5 bases and J lost 3 bases. Germline CDR1 reads SGHNT; CDR2 reads YYREEE (reference sequence). This CDR3 is built from 13 residues. The CDR3 coding sequence is TGTGCCAGCAGACTAGCGGGGAGCTACGAGCAGTACTTC. Translating it yields CASRLAGSYEQYF.

The CDR3 reads CASSLAGERYF. The CDR3 bases are TGCGCCAGCAGCTTGGCCGGGGAACGGTACTTC. This chain uses TRBV5-1 with TRBJ2-7, with D tentatively TRBD2 (5 bases). Trimming shortened V by 0 bases and J by 12 bases, and 10 bases separated the two germline ends. The CDR3 is 11 amino acids. The germline V gene encodes CDR1 SGHRS and CDR2 YFSETQ.

The rearrangement links TRBV28 to TRBJ2-5; 12 positions match TRBD2. Germline V gives CDR1 MDHEN, CDR2 SYDVKM. The CDR3 has 15 residues. J lost 9 bases, V lost 6 bases, and 11 bases had no gene match. CDR3 loop: CASSTGTSGPGAQYF. DNA of the CDR3: TGTGCCAGCAGCACCGGGACTAGCGGGCCCGGGGCCCAGTACTTC.

For the CDR3, the DNA is TGTGCCATCGATAGGGACGTTCCGAGTGGGCCCCAGCATTTT. Translation: CAIDRDVPSGPQHF. The J gene is TRBJ1-5, the V gene TRBV7-9, with D possibly matching TRBD1 (5 bases). The CDR3 consists of 14 residues. V lost 10 bases and J 9 bases, leaving 22 bases between the germline ends. Germline V lookup: CDR1 SEHNR, CDR2 FQNEAQ (reference sequence).

The rearrangement uses TRBV28 and TRBJ2-7; D possibly matches TRBD1 or TRBD2 (5 bases each). V was trimmed by 10 bases and J by 2 bases, leaving 18 bases between them. Germline V gene lookup returns CDR1 MDHEN and CDR2 SYDVKM. This CDR3 region has 14 residues. This CDR3 is CATWGNRYPYEQYF. The CDR3, as DNA: TGTGCCACCTGGGGGAATAGGTACCCCTACGAGCAGTACTTC.

The chain employs TRBV5-1 and TRBJ2-7; possibly TRBD1 or TRBD2 for D (5 bases each). The CDR3 spans 14 residues. Germline CDR1 is SGHRS and CDR2 is YFSETQ. V was clipped by 4 bases and J by 2 bases, with 13 bases between them. CDR3: CASSNPGTTYEQYF. DNA for the CDR3: TGCGCCAGCAGCAACCCAGGGACCACCTACGAGCAGTACTTC.

This clone was detected once. This chain links TRBV19 with TRBJ2-3; D uncertain. The CDR3 consists of 16 residues. The germline V and J ends were trimmed by 0 bases and 6 bases, with 16 bases remaining between them. Germline lookup yields CDR1 LNHDA and CDR2 SQIVND (reference sequence). CDR3 in DNA: TGTGCCAGTAGTATAGACGTGTACGAGGCGAGGGATACGCAGTATTTT. Translating it yields CASSIDVYEARDTQYF.

For the CDR3, the DNA is TGTGCTAGTGGTTTAGAAGCGGGGACAGTTGGCGGGGAGCTGTTTTTT. Encoded protein: CASGLEAGTVGGELFF. The chain carries TRBV12-5 and TRBJ2-2, with D tentatively TRBD1 or TRBD2 (7 bases each). Germline values: CDR1 LGHNT, CDR2 FRNRAP. V lost 3 bases, J lost 7 bases, and 18 bases lay in between. This CDR3 is built from 16 residues.